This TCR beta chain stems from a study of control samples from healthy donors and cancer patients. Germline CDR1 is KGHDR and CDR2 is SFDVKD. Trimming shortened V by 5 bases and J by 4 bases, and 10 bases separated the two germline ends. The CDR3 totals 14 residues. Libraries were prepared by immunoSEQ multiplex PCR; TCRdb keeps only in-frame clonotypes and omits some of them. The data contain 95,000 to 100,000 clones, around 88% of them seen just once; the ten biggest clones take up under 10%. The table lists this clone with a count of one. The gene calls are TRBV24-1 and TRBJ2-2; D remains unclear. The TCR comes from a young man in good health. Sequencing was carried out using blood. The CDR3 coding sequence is TGTGCCACCAGTGCCCGTGTGGGCACCGGGGAGCTGTTTTTT. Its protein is CATSARVGTGELFF.